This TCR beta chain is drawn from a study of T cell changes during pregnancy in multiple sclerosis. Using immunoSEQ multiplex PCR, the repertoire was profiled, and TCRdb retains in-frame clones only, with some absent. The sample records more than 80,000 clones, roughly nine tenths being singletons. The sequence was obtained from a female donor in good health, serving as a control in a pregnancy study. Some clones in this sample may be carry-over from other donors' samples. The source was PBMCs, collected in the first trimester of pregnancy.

This CDR3 is CSSKGGAEETQYF. The CDR3 nucleotides are TGCAGCTCAAAAGGGGGGGCCGAAGAGACCCAGTACTTC. This chain links TRBV29-1 with TRBJ2-5; D might be TRBD2 (7 bases). V shed 8 bases and J shed 3 bases, with 16 bases lying between them. The CDR3 runs 13 residues. Germline V gives CDR1 SQVTM, CDR2 ANQGSEA.